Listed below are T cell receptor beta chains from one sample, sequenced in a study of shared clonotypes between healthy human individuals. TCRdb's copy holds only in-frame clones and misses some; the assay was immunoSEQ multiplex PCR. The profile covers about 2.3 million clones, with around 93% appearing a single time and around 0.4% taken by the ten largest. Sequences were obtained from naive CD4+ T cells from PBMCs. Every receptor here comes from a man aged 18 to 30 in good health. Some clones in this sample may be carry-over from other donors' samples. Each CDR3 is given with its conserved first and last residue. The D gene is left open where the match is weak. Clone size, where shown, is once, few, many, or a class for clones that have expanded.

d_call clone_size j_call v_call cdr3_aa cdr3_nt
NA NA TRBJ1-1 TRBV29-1 CSVALQGGITEAFF TGCAGCGTTGCTCTCCAGGGCGGAATCACTGAAGCTTTCTTT
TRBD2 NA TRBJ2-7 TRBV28 CASSSRLAGEQYF TGTGCCAGCAGTTCCAGACTAGCGGGCGAGCAGTACTTC
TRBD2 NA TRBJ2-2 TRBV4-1 CASSQHQLAGVTTGELFF TGCGCCAGCAGCCAACATCAACTAGCGGGAGTTACCACCGGGGAGCTGTTTTTT
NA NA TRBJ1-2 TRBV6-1 CASSEAVGSYGYTF TGTGCCAGCAGTGAAGCCGTCGGGTCCTATGGCTACACCTTC
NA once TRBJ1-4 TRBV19 CASSIERGGEKLFF TGTGCCAGTAGTATAGAGAGGGGCGGTGAAAAACTGTTTTTT
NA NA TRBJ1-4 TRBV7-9 CATRQSNEKLFF TGTGCCACACGACAGTCTAATGAAAAACTGTTTTTT
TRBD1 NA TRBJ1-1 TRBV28 CASSRGGTGLMNTEAFF TGTGCCAGCAGTCGCGGCGGGACAGGACTTATGAACACTGAAGCTTTCTTT
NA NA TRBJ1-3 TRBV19 CASQLTGNTIYF TGTGCCAGCCAGCTAACAGGAAACACCATATATTTT
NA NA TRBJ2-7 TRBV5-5 CASRTFSGQSYEQYF TGTGCCAGCAGAACCTTTAGCGGCCAATCCTACGAGCAGTACTTC
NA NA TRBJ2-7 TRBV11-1 CASSLIPDSSYEQYF TGTGCCAGCAGCTTAATTCCGGACAGCTCCTACGAGCAGTACTTC
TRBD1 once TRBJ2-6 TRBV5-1 CASSKDRVSYSGANVLTF TGCGCCAGCAGCAAGGACAGGGTTTCATACTCTGGGGCCAACGTCCTGACTTTC
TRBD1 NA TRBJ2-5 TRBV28 CASSSFPGQQETQYF TGTGCCAGCAGTTCCTTTCCGGGACAGCAAGAGACCCAGTACTTC
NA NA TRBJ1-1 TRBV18 CASSPLGVDTEAFF TGTGCCAGCTCACCGTTAGGGGTGGACACTGAAGCTTTCTTT
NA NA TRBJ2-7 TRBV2 CASSPTIQNPEQYF TGTGCCAGCAGCCCGACAATACAAAATCCTGAGCAGTACTTC
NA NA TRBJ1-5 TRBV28 CASSWPLQPQHF TGTGCCAGCAGTTGGCCCCTTCAGCCCCAGCATTTT
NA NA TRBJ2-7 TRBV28 CASRSHRGADYEQYF TGTGCCAGCAGGAGCCATCGGGGGGCGGACTACGAGCAGTACTTC
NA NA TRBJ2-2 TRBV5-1 CASSYFLRDTGELFF TGCGCCAGCAGCTACTTCCTTCGAGACACCGGGGAGCTGTTTTTT
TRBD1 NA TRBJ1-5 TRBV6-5 CASSYTGVQPQHF TGTGCCAGCAGTTACACAGGGGTTCAGCCCCAGCATTTT
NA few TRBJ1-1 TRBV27 CASSPRTVNTEAFF TGTGCCAGCAGTCCTCGGACAGTGAACACTGAAGCTTTCTTT
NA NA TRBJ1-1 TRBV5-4 CASSLGGHQGNTEAFF TGTGCCAGCAGCTTGGGTGGCCATCAGGGGAACACTGAAGCTTTCTTT
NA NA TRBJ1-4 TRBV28 CASSLRQGRATNEKLFF TGTGCCAGCAGTTTACGGCAGGGACGGGCAACTAATGAAAAACTGTTTTTT
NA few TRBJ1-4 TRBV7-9 CASSINLAEKLFF TGTGCCAGCAGTATTAACCTCGCGGAAAAACTGTTTTTT
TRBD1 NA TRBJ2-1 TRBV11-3 CASSSDRESDVQFF TGTGCCAGCAGCTCGGACAGGGAGAGCGACGTCCAGTTCTTC
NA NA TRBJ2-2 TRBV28 CASSLADTGELFF TGTGCCAGCAGTTTAGCTGACACCGGGGAGCTGTTTTTT
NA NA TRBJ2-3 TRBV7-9 CASSFGPAVDTQYF TGTGCCAGCAGCTTCGGACCTGCGGTAGATACGCAGTATTTT
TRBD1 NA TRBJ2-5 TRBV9 CASSPQGTAAAETQYF TGTGCCAGCAGCCCGCAGGGGACAGCCGCTGCAGAGACCCAGTACTTC
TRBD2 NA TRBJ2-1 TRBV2 CASRPGTRITYEQFF TGTGCCAGCAGGCCCGGGACTAGAATAACATATGAGCAGTTCTTC